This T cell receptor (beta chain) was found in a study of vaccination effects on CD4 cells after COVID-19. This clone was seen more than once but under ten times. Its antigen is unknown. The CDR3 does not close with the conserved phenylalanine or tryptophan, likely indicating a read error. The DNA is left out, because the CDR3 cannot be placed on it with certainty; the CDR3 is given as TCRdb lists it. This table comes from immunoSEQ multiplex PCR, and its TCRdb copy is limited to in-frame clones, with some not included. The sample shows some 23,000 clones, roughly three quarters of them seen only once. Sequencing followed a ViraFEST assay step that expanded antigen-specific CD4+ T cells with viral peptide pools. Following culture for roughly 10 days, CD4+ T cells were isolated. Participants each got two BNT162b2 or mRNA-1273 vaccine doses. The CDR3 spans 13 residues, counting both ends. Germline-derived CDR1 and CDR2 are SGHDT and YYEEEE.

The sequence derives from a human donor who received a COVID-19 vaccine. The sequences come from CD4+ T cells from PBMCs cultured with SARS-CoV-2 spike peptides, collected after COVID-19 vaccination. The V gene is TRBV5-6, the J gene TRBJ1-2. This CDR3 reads CASSLVSGGLSRL.